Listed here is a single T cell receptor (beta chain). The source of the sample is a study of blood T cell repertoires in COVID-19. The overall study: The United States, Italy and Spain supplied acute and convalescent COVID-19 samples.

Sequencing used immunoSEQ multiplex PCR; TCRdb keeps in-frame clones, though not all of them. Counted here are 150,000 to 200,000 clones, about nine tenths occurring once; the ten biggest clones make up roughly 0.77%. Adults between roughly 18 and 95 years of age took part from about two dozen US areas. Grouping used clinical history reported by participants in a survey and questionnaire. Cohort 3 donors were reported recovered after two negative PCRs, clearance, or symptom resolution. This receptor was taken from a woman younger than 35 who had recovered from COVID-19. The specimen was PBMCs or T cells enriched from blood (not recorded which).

DNA of the CDR3: TGTGCCAGCAGTCACTCTGGAAACACCATATATTTT. Protein product: CASSHSGNTIYF. This chain links TRBV3-1 (or the pseudogene TRBV3-2) with TRBJ1-3; D call uncertain. The V gene lost 6 bases and the J gene lost 0 bases, with 3 bases spanning the gap. CDR1 and CDR2 from the germline V gene are LGHDT and YNNKEL (reference sequence). The CDR3 is 12 amino acids.